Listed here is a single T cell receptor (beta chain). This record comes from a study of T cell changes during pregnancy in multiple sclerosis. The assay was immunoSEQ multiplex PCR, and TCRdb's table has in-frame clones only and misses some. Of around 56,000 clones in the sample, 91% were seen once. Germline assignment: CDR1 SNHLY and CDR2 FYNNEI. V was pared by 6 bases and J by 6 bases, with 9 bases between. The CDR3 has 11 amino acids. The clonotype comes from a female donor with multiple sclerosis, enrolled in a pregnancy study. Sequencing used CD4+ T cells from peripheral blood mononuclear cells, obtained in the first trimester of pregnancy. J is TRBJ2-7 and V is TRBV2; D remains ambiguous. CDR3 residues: CASRVRGEQYF. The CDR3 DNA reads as TGTGCCAGCAGGGTGAGAGGCGAGCAGTACTTC.